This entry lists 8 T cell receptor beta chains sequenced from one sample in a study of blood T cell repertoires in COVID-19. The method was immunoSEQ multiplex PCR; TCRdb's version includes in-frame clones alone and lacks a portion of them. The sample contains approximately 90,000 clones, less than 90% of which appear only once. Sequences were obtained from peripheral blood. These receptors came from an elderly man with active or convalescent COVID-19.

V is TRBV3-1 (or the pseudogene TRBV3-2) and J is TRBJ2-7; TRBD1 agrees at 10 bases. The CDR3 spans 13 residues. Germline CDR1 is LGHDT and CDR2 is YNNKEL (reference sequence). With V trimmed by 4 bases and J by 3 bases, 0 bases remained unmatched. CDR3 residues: CASSRTGGYEQYF. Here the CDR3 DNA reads TGTGCCAGCAGCCGGACAGGGGGCTACGAGCAGTACTTC.

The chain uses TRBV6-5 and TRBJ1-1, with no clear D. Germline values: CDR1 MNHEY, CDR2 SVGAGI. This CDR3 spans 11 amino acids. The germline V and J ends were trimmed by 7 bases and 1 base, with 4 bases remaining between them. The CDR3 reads CASKQNTEAFF. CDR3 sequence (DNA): TGTGCCAGCAAACAGAACACTGAAGCTTTCTTT.

CDR3 nucleotides: TGCGCCAGCAGCTTGGGGACGACTAGTGGTGGGGGCAATGAGCAGTTCTTC. Translated: CASSLGTTSGGGNEQFF. J is TRBJ2-1 and V is TRBV5-1; D possibly corresponds to TRBD2 (6 bases). Trimming cost V 0 bases and J 6 bases, with 19 bases left between them. The CDR3 length is 17 residues. Germline V gene lookup returns CDR1 SGHRS and CDR2 YFSETQ.

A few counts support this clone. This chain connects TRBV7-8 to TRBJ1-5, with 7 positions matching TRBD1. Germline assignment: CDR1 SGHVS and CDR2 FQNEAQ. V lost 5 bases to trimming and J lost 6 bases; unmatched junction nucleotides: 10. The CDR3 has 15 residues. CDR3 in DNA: TGTGCCAGCAGCATAACAGGGGTAGGGGCTCAGCCCCAGCATTTT. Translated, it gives CASSITGVGAQPQHF.

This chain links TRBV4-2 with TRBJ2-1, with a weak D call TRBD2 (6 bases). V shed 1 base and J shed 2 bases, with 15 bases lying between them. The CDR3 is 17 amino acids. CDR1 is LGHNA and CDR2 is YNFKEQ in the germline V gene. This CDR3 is CASSQVRGGTAYNEQFF. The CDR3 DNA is TGTGCCAGCAGCCAAGTTCGAGGCGGGACGGCCTACAATGAGCAGTTCTTC.

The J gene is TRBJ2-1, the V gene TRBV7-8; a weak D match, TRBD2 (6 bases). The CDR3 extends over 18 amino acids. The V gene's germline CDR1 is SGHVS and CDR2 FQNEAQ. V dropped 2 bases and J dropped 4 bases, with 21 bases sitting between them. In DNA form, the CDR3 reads TGTGCCAGCAGCTTAATTTTCCTCACGGGAGTGAGGTACAATGAGCAGTTCTTC. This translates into CASSLIFLTGVRYNEQFF.

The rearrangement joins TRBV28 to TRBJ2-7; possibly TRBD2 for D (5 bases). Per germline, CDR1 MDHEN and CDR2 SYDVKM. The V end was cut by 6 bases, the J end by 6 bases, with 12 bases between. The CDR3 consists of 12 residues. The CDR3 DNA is TGTGCCAGCAGCAGACTAAAGGGCGAGCAGTACTTC. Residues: CASSRLKGEQYF.

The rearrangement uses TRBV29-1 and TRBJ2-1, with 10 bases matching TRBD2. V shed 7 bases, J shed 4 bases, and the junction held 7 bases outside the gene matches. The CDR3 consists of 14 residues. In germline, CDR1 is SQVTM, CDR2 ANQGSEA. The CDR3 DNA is TGCAGCGCTACGGGACTAGCGAGATACAATGAGCAGTTCTTC. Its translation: CSATGLARYNEQFF.